What follows describes a single T cell receptor (beta chain). Its antigen is as yet unknown. The V and J ends lost 2 bases and 1 base respectively, with 11 bases between them. Germline CDR1 is MNHEY and CDR2 is SVGAGI. The CDR3 spans 15 residues. The data were taken from a study of shared clonotypes between healthy human individuals. Study conclusions and caveats: All-four-donor shared clonotypes had higher generation probabilities than non-shared clonotypes did.

TCRdb keeps only in-frame clones here, not all; method: immunoSEQ multiplex PCR. The data contain roughly 1,000,000 clones, around three quarters of them singletons. Memory CD4+ cells were the fraction left after CD45RA+ naive selection. The chain combines TRBV6-5 with TRBJ2-5; either TRBD1 or TRBD2 may fit D (5 bases each). The TCR originated in a man aged 18 to 29 in good health. Some clones in this sample may be carry-over from other donors' samples. The sequenced material came from memory CD4+ T cells from PBMCs. Specified subset: CD45RA-negative fraction. CDR3 DNA: TGTGCCAGCAGTTACGGGGGATTCGCCCAAGAGACCCAGTACTTC. It translates to CASSYGGFAQETQYF.